This TCR beta chain came from a study of blood T cells in healthy people across ages. Together with a sample-barcoded 5' primer, a J-beta primer mix was included in a second PCR lasting about 7 to 11 cycles. TCRdb re-analysed the 5' RACE reads in MiXCR, keeping a single row per CDR3 protein. The table shows roughly 800,000 distinct CDR3 sequences, with around 24% occurring only once. This CDR3 spans 14 amino acids. With V trimmed by 3 bases and J by 8 bases, 5 bases remained unmatched. The germline V gene has CDR1 ENHRY and CDR2 SYGVKD. This clonotype turned up a few times. These data are also associated with another study on T cells of mothers and their children.

V is TRBV10-3 and J is TRBJ2-1; 9 nucleotides align to TRBD2. Sequencing was performed on blood. The source is a boy aged 5 to 17 in good health. CDR3 in amino acids: CAISDRRGGDEQFF. The CDR3, as DNA: TGTGCCATCAGTGACAGGCGGGGGGGCGATGAGCAGTTCTTC.